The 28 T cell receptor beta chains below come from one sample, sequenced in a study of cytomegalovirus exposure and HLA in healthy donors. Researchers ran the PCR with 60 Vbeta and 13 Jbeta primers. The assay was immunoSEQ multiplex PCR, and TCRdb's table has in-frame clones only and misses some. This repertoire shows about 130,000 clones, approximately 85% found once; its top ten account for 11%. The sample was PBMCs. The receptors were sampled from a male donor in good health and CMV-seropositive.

As DNA, the CDR3 is TGTGCCAGCAGTTACTCGACGTCGACTGATTCACCCCTCCACTTT. Translation gives CASSYSTSTDSPLHF. J is TRBJ1-6 and V is TRBV6-6; D unresolved. The V gene lost 0 bases and the J gene lost 8 bases, with 11 bases spanning the gap. The CDR3 runs to 15 residues. The germline gives CDR1 MNHNY, CDR2 SVGAGI (reference sequence).

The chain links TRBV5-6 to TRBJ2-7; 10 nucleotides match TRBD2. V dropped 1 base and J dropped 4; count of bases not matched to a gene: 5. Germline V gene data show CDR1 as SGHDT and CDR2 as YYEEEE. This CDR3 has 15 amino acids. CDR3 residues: CASSLYERGGYEQYF. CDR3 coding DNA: TGTGCCAGCAGCTTGTACGAGCGGGGGGGTTACGAGCAGTACTTC.

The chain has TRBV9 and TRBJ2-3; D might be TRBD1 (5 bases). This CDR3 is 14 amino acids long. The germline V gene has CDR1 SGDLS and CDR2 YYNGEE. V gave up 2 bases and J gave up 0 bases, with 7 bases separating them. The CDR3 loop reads CASSVWTSTDTQYF. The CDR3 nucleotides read TGTGCCAGCAGCGTCTGGACAAGCACAGATACGCAGTATTTT.

The CDR3 protein is CASSPNQPQHF. The CDR3 DNA follows: TGTGCCAGCAGTCCTAATCAGCCCCAGCATTTT. The chain has TRBV6-6 and TRBJ1-5; D uncertain. CDR1 and CDR2 (germline): MNHNY, SVGAGI (reference sequence). The CDR3 length is 11 residues. V was clipped by 5 bases and J by 4 bases, with 3 bases between them.

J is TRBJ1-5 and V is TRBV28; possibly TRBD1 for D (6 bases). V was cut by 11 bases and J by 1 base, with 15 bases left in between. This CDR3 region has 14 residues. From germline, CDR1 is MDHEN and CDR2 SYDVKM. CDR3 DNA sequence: TGTGCCTGTCGCCGGCAGGGGAGCAATCAGCCCCAGCATTTT. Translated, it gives CACRRQGSNQPQHF.

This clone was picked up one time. CDR3 bases: TGTGCCAGCAGCTTATGGGAGAACAGGGCCCAGCATTTT. It encodes CASSLWENRAQHF. The chain combines TRBV7-2 with TRBJ1-5, with TRBD1 as a possible D gene (6 bases). The CDR3 is 13 residues long. Germline assignment: CDR1 SGHTA and CDR2 FQGNSA. The V end lost 2 bases, the J end lost 11 bases, and 13 bases lay between the germline ends.

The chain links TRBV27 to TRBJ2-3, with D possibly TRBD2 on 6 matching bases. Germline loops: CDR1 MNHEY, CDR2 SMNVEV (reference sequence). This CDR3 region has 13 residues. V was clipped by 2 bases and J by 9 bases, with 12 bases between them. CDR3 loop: CASSLRWRETQYF. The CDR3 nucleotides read TGTGCCAGCAGTTTAAGGTGGAGGGAAACGCAGTATTTT.

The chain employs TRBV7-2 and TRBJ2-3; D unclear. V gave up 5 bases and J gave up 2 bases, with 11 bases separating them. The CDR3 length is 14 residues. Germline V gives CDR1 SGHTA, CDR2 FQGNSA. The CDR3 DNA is TGTGCCAGCAGCAGAGGCCAGAACACAGATACGCAGTATTTT. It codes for CASSRGQNTDTQYF.

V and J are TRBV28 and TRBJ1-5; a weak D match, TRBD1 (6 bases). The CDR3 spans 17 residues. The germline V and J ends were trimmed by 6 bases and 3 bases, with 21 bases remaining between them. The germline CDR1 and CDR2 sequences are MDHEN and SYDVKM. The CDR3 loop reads CASSPPPTGIANQPQHF. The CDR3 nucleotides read TGTGCCAGCAGCCCTCCCCCAACAGGGATTGCCAATCAGCCCCAGCATTTT.

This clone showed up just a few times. This CDR3 reads CASTWGPNTGELFF. As DNA, the CDR3 is TGTGCCAGTACTTGGGGGCCGAACACCGGGGAGCTGTTTTTT. The chain has TRBV19 and TRBJ2-2; the D gene is possibly TRBD1 (6 bases). The V gene's germline CDR1 is LNHDA and CDR2 SQIVND (reference sequence). The CDR3 extends over 14 amino acids. The germline V and J ends were trimmed by 7 bases and 0 bases, with 9 bases remaining between them.

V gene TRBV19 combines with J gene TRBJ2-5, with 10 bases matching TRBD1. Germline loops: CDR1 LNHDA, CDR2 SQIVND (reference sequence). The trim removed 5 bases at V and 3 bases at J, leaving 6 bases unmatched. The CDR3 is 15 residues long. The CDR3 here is CASSPTGTGEETQYF. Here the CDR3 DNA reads TGTGCCAGTAGTCCAACAGGGACAGGGGAAGAGACCCAGTACTTC.

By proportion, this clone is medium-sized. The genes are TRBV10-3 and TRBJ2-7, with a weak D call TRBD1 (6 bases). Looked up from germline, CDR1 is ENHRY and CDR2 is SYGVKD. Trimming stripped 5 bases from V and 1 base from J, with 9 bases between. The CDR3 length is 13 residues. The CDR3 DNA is TGTGCCATCAGTCCCCAGGGGTCCTACGAGCAGTACTTC. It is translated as CAISPQGSYEQYF.

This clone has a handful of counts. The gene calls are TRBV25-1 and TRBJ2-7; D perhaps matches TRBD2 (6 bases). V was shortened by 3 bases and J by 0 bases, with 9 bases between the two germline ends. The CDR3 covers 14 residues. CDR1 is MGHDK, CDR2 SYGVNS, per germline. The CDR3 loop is CASSDVGSSYEQYF. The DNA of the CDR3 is TGTGCCAGCAGTGATGTCGGGAGCTCCTACGAGCAGTACTTC.

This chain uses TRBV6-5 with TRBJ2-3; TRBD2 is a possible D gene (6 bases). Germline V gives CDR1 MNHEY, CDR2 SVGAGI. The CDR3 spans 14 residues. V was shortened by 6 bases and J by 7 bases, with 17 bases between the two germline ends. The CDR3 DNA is TGTGCCAGCAGATTCGAGAGGAGGGGAAATACGCAGTATTTT. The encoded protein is CASRFERRGNTQYF.

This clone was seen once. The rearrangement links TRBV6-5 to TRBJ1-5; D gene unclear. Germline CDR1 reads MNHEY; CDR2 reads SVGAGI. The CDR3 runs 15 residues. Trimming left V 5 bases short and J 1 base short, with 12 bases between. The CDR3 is CASSTGVLSNQPQHF. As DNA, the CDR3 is TGTGCCAGCAGTACCGGGGTTTTGAGCAATCAGCCCCAGCATTTT.

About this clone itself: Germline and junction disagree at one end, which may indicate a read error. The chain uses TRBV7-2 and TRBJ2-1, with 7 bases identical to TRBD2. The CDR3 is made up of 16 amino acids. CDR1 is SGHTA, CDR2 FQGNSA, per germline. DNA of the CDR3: TGTGCCAGCAGCTTAGCAGGTGCGAGAGCGGGATATGAACAGTTCTTC. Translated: CASSLAGARAGYEQFF.

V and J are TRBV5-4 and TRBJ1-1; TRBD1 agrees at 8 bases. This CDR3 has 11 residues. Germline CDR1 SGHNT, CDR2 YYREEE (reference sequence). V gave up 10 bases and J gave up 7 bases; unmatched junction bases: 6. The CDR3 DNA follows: TGTGCCTTTCGGGACAGGCTTGAAGCTTTCTTT. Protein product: CAFRDRLEAFF. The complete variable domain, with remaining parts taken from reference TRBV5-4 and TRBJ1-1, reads ETGVTQSPTHLIKTRGQQVTLRCSSQSGHNTVSWYQQALGQGPQFIFQYYREEENGRGNFPPRFSGLQFPNYSSELNVNALELDDSALYLCAFRDRLEAFFGQGTRLTVV.

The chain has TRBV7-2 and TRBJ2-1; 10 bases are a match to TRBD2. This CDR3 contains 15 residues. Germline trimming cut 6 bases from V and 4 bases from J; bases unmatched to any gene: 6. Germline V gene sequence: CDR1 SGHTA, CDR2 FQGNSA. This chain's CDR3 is CASSLLAGRYNEQFF. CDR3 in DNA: TGTGCCAGCAGTTTACTAGCGGGACGATACAATGAGCAGTTCTTC. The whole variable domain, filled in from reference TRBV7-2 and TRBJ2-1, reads GAGVSQSPSNKVTEKGKDVELRCDPISGHTALYWYRQSLGQGLEFLIYFQGNSAPDKSGLPSDRFSAERTGGSVSTLTIQRTQQEDSAVYLCASSLLAGRYNEQFFGPGTRLTVL.

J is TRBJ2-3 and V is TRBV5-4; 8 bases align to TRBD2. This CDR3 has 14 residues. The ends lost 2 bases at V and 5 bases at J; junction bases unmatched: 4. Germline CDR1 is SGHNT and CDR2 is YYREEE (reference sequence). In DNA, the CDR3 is TGTGCCAGCAGCTTAAGAGCGGGAGTAGATACGCAGTATTTT. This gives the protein CASSLRAGVDTQYF.

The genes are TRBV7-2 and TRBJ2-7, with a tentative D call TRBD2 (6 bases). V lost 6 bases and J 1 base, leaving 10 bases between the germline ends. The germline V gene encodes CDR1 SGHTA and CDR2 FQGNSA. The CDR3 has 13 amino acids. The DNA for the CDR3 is TGTGCCAGCAGGGAGGGGTCTTCCTACGAGCAGTACTTC. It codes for CASREGSSYEQYF.

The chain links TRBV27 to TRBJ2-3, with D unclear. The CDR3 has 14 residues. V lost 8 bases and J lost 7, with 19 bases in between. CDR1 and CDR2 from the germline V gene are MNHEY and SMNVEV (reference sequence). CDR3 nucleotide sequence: TGTGCCAGCTGCCCTCGAGGCACTGGATATACGCAGTATTTT. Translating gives CASCPRGTGYTQYF.

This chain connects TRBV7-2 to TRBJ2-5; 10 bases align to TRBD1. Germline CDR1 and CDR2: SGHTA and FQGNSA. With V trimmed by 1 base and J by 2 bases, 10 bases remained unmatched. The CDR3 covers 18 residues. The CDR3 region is CASSLVGDRGRFQETQYF. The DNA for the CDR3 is TGTGCCAGCAGCTTAGTGGGGGACAGGGGCCGCTTTCAAGAGACCCAGTACTTC.

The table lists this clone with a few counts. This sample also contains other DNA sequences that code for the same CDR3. CDR3 sequence: CATKDTAGFSYEQYF. Written as DNA, the CDR3 is TGTGCCACCAAGGATACAGCGGGGTTTTCCTACGAGCAGTACTTC. V usage is TRBV19 and J usage is TRBJ2-7, with 7 bases aligning to TRBD2. Trimming removed 10 bases from V and 1 base from J; junction bases left unmatched: 13. Germline V CDR1 and CDR2: LNHDA, SQIVND (reference sequence). There are 15 residues in the CDR3.

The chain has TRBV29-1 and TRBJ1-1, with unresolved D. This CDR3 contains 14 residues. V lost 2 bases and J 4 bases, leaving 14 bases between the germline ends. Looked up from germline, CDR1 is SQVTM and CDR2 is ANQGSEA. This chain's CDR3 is CSVEPQRRVTEAFF. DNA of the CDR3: TGCAGCGTTGAACCCCAAAGACGGGTCACTGAAGCTTTCTTT. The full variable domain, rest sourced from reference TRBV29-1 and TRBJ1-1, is SAVISQKPSRDICQRGTSLTIQCQVDSQVTMMFWYRQQPGQSLTLIATANQGSEATYESGFVIDKFPISRPNLTFSTLTVSNMSPEDSSIYLCSVEPQRRVTEAFFGQGTRLTVV.

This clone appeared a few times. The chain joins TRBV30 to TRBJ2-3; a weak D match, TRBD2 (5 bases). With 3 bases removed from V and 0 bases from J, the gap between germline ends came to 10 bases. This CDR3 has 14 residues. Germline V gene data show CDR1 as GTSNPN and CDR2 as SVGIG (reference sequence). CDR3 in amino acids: CAWRGVGSTDTQYF. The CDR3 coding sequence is TGTGCCTGGAGGGGAGTAGGGAGCACAGATACGCAGTATTTT. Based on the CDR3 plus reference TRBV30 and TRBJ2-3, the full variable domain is SQTIHQWPATLVQPVGSPLSLECTVEGTSNPNLYWYRQAAGRGLQLLFYSVGIGQISSEVPQNLSASRPQDRQFILSSKKLLLSDSGFYLCAWRGVGSTDTQYFGPGTRLTVL.

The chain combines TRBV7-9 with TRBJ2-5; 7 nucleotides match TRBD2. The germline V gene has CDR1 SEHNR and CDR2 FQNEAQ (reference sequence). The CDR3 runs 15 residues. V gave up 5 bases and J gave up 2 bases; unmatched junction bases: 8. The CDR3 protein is CASSPSPGGQETQYF. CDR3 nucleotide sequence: TGTGCCAGCAGCCCGTCCCCCGGGGGGCAAGAGACCCAGTACTTC.

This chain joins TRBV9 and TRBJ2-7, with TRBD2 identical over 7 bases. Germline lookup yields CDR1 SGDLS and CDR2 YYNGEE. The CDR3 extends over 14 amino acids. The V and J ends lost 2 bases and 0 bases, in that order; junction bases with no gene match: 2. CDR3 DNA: TGTGCCAGCAGCGTCAGCGGGACCTCCTACGAGCAGTACTTC. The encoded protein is CASSVSGTSYEQYF.

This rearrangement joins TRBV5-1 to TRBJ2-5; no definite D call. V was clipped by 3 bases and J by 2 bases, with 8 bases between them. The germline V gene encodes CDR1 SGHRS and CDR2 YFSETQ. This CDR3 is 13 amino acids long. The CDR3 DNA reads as TGCGCCAGCAGCTCGACACCTCAAGAGACCCAGTACTTC. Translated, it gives CASSSTPQETQYF. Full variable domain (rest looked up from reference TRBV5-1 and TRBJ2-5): KAGVTQTPRYLIKTRGQQVTLSCSPISGHRSVSWYQQTPGQGLQFLFEYFSETQRNKGNFPGRFSGRQFSNSRSEMNVSTLELGDSALYLCASSSTPQETQYFGPGTRLLVL.